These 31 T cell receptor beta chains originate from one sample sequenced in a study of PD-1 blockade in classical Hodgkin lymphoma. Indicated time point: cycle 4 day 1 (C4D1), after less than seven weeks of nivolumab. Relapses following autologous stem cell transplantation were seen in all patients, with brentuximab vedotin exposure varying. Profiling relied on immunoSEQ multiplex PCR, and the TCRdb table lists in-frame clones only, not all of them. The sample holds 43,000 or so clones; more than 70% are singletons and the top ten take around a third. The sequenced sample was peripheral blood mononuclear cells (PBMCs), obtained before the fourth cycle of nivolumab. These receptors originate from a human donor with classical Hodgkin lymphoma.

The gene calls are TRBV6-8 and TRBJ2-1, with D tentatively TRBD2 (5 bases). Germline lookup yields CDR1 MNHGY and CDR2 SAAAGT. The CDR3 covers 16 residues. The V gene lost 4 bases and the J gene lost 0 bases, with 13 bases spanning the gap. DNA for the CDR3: TGTGCCAGCAGTTGCCACGGGGAGAGCTCCTACAATGAGCAGTTCTTC. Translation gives CASSCHGESSYNEQFF.

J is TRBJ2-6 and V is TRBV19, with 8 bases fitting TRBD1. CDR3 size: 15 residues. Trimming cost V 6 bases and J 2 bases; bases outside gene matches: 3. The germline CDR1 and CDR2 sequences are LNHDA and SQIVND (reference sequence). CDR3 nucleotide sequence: TGTGCCAGTAGAACGGACAGGGCTGGGGCCAACGTCCTGACTTTC. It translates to CASRTDRAGANVLTF. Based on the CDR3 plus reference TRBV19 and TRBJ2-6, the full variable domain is DGGITQSPKYLFRKEGQNVTLSCEQNLNHDAMYWYRQDPGQGLRLIYYSQIVNDFQKGDIAEGYSVSREKKESFPLTVTSAQKNPTAFYLCASRTDRAGANVLTFGAGSRLTVL.

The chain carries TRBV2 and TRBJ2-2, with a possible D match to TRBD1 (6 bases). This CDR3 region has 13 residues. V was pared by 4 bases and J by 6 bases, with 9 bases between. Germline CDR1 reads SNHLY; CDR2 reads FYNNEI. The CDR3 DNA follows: TGTGCCAGCAGTGGCAGGGGAGCCGGGGAGCTGTTTTTT. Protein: CASSGRGAGELFF.

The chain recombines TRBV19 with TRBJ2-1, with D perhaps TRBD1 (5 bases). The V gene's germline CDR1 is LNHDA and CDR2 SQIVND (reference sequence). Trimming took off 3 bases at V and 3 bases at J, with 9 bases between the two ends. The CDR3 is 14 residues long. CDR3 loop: CASSIGHDYNEQFF. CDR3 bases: TGTGCCAGTAGTATCGGACATGACTACAATGAGCAGTTCTTC.

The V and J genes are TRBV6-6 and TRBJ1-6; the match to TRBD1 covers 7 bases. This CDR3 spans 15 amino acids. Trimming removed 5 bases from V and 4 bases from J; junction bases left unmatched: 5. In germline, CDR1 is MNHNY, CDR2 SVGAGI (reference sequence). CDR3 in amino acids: CASSRTGAYNSPLHF. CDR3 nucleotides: TGTGCCAGCAGTAGAACAGGGGCATATAATTCACCCCTCCACTTT.

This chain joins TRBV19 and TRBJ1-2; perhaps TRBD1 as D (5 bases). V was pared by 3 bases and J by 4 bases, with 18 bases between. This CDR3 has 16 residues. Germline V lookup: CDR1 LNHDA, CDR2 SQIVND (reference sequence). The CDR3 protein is CASSIFGGLGGYGYTF. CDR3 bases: TGTGCCAGTAGTATTTTCGGCGGGCTCGGGGGCTATGGCTACACCTTC.

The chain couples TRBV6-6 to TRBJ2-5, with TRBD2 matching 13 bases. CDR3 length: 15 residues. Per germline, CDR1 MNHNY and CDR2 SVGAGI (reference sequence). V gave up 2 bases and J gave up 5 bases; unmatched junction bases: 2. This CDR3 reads CASSYGTSGVETQYF. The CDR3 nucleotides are TGTGCCAGCAGTTACGGGACTAGCGGGGTGGAGACCCAGTACTTC.

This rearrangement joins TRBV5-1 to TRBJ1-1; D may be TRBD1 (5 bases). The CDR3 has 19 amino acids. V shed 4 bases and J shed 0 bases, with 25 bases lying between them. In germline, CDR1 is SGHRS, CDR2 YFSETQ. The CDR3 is CASSLLPDPDRTMNTEAFF. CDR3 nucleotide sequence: TGCGCCAGCAGCCTCTTACCCGATCCTGACAGAACAATGAACACTGAAGCTTTCTTT.

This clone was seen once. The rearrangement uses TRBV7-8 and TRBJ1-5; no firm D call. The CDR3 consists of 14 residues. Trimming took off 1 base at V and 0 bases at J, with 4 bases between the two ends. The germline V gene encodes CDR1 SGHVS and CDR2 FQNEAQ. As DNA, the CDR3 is TGTGCCAGCAGCTTAGAAATTAGCAATCAGCCCCAGCATTTT. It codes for CASSLEISNQPQHF.

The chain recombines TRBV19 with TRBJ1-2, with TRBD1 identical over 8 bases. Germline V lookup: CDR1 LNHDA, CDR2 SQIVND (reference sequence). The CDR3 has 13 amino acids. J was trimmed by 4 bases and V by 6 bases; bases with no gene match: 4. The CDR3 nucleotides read TGTGCCAGTAGCCGGGACAGGTTCTATGGCTACACCTTC. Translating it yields CASSRDRFYGYTF.

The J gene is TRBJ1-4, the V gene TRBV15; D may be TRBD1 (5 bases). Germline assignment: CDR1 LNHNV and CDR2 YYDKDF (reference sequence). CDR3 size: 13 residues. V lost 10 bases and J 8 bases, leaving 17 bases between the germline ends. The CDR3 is CASREADEEKLFF. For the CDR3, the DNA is TGTGCCAGCAGGGAGGCCGATGAAGAAAAACTGTTTTTT.

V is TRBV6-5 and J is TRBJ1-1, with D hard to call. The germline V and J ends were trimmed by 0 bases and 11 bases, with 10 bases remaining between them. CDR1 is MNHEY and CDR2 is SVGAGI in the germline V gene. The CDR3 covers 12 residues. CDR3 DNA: TGTGCCAGCAGTTACTCGAGACGGAAGGCTTTCTTT. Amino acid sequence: CASSYSRRKAFF.

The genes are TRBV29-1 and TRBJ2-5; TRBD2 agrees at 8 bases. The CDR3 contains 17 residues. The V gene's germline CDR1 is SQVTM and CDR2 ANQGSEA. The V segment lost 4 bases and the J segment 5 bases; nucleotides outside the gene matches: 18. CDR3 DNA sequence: TGCAGCGTTGGGGGAGGGCTAGCGGGTCAGAGTATGGAGACCCAGTACTTC. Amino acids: CSVGGGLAGQSMETQYF.

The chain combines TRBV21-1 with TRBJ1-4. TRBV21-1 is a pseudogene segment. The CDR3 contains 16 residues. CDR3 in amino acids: CASSKLFPRTNEKLFF. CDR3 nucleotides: TGTGCCAGCAGCAAACTCTTCCCCCGGACGAATGAAAAACTGTTTTTT.

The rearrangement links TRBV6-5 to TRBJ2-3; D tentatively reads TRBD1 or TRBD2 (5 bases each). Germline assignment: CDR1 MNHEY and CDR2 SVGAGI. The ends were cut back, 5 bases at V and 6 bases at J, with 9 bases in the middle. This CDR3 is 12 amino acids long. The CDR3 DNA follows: TGTGCCAGCAGTGGGGGATGGGATACGCAGTATTTT. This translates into CASSGGWDTQYF.

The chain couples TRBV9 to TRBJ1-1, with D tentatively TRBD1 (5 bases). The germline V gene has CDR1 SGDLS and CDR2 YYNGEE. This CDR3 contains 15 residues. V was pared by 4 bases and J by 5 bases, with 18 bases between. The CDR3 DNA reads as TGTGCCAGCAGCCCCTCGATTGGGGGAGGAACTGAAGCTTTCTTT. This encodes CASSPSIGGGTEAFF.

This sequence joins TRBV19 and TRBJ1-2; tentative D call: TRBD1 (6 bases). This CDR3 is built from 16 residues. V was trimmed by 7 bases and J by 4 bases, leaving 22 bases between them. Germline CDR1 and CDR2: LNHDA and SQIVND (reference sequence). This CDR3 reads CASTLSGGDTLYGYTF. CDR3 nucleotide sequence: TGTGCCAGTACTCTATCGGGAGGGGACACTCTCTATGGCTACACCTTC. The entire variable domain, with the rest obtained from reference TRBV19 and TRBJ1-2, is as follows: DGGITQSPKYLFRKEGQNVTLSCEQNLNHDAMYWYRQDPGQGLRLIYYSQIVNDFQKGDIAEGYSVSREKKESFPLTVTSAQKNPTAFYLCASTLSGGDTLYGYTFGSGTRLTVV.

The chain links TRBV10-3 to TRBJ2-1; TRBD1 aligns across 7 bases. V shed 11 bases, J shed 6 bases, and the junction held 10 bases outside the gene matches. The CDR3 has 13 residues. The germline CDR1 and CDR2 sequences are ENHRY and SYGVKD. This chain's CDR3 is CAALRQGGNEQFF. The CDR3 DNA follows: TGTGCCGCTTTGCGACAGGGCGGCAATGAGCAGTTCTTC.

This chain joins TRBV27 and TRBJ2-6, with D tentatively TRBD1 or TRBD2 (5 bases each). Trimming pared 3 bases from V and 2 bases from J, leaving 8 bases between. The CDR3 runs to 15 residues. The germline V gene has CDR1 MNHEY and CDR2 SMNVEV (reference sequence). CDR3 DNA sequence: TGTGCCAGCAGTTTTGGGGGTACTGGGGCCAACGTCCTGACTTTC. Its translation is CASSFGGTGANVLTF. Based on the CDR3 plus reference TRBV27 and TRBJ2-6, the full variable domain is EAQVTQNPRYLITVTGKKLTVTCSQNMNHEYMSWYRQDPGLGLRQIYYSMNVEVTDKGDVPEGYKVSRKEKRNFPLILESPSPNQTSLYFCASSFGGTGANVLTFGAGSRLTVL.

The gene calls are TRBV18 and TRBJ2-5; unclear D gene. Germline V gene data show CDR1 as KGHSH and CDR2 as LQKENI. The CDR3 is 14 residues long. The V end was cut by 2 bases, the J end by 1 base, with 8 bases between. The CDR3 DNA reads TGTGCCAGCTCACCAGGGCGGACCCAAGAGACCCAGTACTTC. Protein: CASSPGRTQETQYF.

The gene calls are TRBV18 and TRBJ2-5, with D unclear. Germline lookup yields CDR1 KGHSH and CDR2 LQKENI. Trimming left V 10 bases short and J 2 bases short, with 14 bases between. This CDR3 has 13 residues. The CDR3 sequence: CATRLGIQETQYF. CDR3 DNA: TGTGCCACCCGACTGGGGATACAAGAGACCCAGTACTTC.

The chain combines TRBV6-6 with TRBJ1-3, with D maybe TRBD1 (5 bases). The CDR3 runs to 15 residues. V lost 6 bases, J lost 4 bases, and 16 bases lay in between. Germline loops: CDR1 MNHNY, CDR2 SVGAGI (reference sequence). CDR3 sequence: CASSTDRTGGNTIYF. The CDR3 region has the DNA TGTGCCAGCAGCACTGACAGAACGGGGGGAAACACCATATATTTT.

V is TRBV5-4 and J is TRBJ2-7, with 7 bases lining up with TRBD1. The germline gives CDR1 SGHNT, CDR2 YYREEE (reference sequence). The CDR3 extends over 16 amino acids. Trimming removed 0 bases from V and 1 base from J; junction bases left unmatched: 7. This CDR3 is CASSLAGTALSYEQYF. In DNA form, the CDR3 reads TGTGCCAGCAGCTTGGCCGGGACAGCCCTTTCCTACGAGCAGTACTTC.

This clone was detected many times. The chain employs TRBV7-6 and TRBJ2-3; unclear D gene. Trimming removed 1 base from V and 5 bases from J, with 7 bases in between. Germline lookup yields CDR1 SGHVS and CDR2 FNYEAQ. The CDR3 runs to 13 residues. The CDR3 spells CASSLGPKDTQYF. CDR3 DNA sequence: TGTGCCAGCAGCTTAGGGCCAAAAGATACGCAGTATTTT.

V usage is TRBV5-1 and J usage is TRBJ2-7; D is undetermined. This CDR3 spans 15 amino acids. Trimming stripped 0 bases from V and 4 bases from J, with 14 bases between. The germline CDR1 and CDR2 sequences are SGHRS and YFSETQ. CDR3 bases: TGCGCCAGCAGCTTGGCTAGGGATCCCCAATACGAGCAGTACTTC. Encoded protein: CASSLARDPQYEQYF.

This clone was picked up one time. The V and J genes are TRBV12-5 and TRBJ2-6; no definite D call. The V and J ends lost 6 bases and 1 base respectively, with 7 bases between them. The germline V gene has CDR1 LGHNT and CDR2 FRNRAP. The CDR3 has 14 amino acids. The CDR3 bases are TGTGCTAGTGGCTTGCAGTCTGGGGCCAACGTCCTGACTTTC. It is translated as CASGLQSGANVLTF.

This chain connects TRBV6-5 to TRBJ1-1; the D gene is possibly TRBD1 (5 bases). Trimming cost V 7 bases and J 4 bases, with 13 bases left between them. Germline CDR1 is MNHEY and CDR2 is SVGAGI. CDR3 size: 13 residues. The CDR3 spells CASTSRGGTEAFF. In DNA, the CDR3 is TGTGCCAGCACGTCTCGCGGGGGCACTGAAGCTTTCTTT.

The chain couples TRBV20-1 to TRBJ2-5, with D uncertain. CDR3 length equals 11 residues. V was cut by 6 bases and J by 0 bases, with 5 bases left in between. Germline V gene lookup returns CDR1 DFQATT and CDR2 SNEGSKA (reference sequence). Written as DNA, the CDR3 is TGCAGTGCCCTTTACCAAGAGACCCAGTACTTC. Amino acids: CSALYQETQYF.

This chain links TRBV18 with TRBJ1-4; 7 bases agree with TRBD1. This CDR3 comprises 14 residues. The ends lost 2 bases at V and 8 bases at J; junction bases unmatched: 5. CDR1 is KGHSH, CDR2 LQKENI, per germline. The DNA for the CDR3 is TGTGCCAGCTCACCAAACCGGGACAGCGAAAAACTGTTTTTT. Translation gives CASSPNRDSEKLFF. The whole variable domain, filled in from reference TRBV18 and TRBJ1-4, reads NAGVMQNPRHLVRRRGQEARLRCSPMKGHSHVYWYRQLPEEGLKFMVYLQKENIIDESGMPKERFSAEFPKEGPSILRIQQVVRGDSAAYFCASSPNRDSEKLFFGSGTQLSVL.

CDR3 sequence (DNA): TGTGCCAGCAGCTTTGGGCCGTGGGACTATGGCTACACCTTC. Amino acids: CASSFGPWDYGYTF. This rearrangement joins TRBV7-2 to TRBJ1-2; D is ambiguous. V was clipped by 3 bases and J by 3 bases, with 11 bases between them. Germline V gene sequence: CDR1 SGHTA, CDR2 FQGNSA. This CDR3 comprises 14 residues.

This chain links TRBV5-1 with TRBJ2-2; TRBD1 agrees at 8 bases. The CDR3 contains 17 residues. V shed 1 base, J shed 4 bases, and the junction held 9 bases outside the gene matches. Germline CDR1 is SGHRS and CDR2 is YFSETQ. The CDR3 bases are TGCGCCAGCAGCTTGAACCCCGGACAGGGAGTCACCGGGGAGCTGTTTTTT. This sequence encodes CASSLNPGQGVTGELFF.